The T cell receptor beta chain under discussion was sequenced for a study of blood T cell repertoires in COVID-19. Turning to the study itself: COVID-19 samples, acute and convalescent, were from the United States, Italy and Spain.

How the authors handled the data: Researchers report that nucleated cell counts were estimated from reference gene primer amplification. Data came from immunoSEQ multiplex PCR; TCRdb stores just in-frame clones and leaves some out. V, J and clone size are taken as reported in that table, and D and trimming were inferred from the DNA itself. The sample consists of about 190,000 clones, roughly three quarters of them appearing once. Only a few counts were recorded for this clone. This CDR3 is 15 amino acids long. V usage is TRBV21-1 and J usage is TRBJ1-2; the table's D call, TRBD1, has no DNA check behind it. TRBV21-1 is marked as a pseudogene. The sequencing sample was made of peripheral blood. The sequence was obtained from a man in his sixties with active or convalescent COVID-19. DNA for the CDR3: TGTGCCAGCACCCGGAGACAGGCTCCTAACTATGGCTACACCTTC. This gives the protein CASTRRQAPNYGYTF.